This entry describes one T cell receptor (beta chain). What it binds is unknown. The data stem from a study of T cell repertoires in cytomegalovirus infection. Study-wide context: Researchers turned to recently identified HLA-C-restricted CMV epitopes as well as well-studied HLA-B-restricted ones. Public TCR beta signatures provided an indication of both CMV infection and a matching HLA type.

MiXCR was run by TCRdb on the reads, yielding one entry per CDR3 protein. The sample carries tens of thousands of distinct CDR3 sequences, around half recorded once. CDR1 and CDR2 from the germline V gene are LGHDT and YNNKEL (reference sequence). CDR3 length: 16 residues. Unmatched junction bases numbered 9, after V lost 6 bases and J lost 3 bases. Study-level results: Public TCR beta family frequency separated CMV-and-HLA carriers, including in an independent cohort. It was HLA-C-restricted CMV-specific TCR beta clonotypes that dominated the response ex vivo.

The starting material was CD8+ T cells from cultured PBMCs, obtained from culture after CMV antigen stimulation. The V and J genes are TRBV3-1 and TRBJ2-1, with 9 bases aligning to TRBD2. This clonotype was obtained from a human donor in good health (CMV status not recorded). Some clones in this sample may be carry-over from other donors' samples. CDR3 nucleotides: TGTGCCAGCAGGATGTCCACTAGCGGGTTCTACAATGAGCAGTTCTTC. This translates into CASRMSTSGFYNEQFF.